The 17 T cell receptor beta chains below come from one sample, sequenced in a study of blood T cell repertoires in COVID-19. Sequencing was performed with immunoSEQ multiplex PCR; in TCRdb, only in-frame clones are kept and a portion is missing. The table lists some 100,000 clones, just under 95% of them singletons, with roughly 5% in the top ten. Material for sequencing was peripheral blood. Source of these receptors: a man aged 70-80 years with acute or convalescent COVID-19.

The chain combines TRBV28 with TRBJ1-4; 7 bases are shared with TRBD1. This CDR3 spans 15 amino acids. In germline, CDR1 is MDHEN, CDR2 SYDVKM. V dropped 5 bases and J dropped 1; count of bases not matched to a gene: 4. The CDR3 DNA sequence: TGTGCCAGCAGTATAACAGGGGTAACTAATGAAAAACTGTTTTTT. Protein: CASSITGVTNEKLFF.

V is TRBV5-1 and J is TRBJ1-1; D not certain. Germline values: CDR1 SGHRS, CDR2 YFSETQ. The CDR3 extends over 16 amino acids. Trimming cost V 4 bases and J 1 base, with 17 bases left between them. In nucleotides, the CDR3 is TGCGCCAGCAGCCCCTTTCGGGAGGCCGGGAACACTGAAGCTTTCTTT. This sequence encodes CASSPFREAGNTEAFF.

This sequence joins TRBV5-5 and TRBJ1-5; 7 bases match TRBD1. This CDR3 comprises 15 residues. V lost 1 base, J lost 9 bases, and 10 bases stayed unmatched. CDR1 SGHKS and CDR2 YYEKEE come from the germline V gene (reference sequence). CDR3 residues: CASSLSRDSVGPQHF. CDR3 sequence (DNA): TGTGCCAGCAGCTTGTCCCGGGACAGCGTTGGGCCCCAGCATTTT.

This clone has just a few counts. The genes are TRBV2 and TRBJ1-1; 7 bases align to TRBD1. The junction had 11 bases not matched to a gene; V was cut back by 7 bases and J by 6 bases. CDR1 and CDR2 from the germline V gene are SNHLY and FYNNEI. The CDR3 sequence is 14 residues long. In DNA, the CDR3 is TGTGCCAGCAAGTATGAGGGGGCGGGCGCTGAAGCTTTCTTT. Translating gives CASKYEGAGAEAFF.

This clone has just a few counts. This chain uses TRBV28 with TRBJ1-5; 9 bases line up with TRBD1. The CDR3 runs 15 residues. V gave up 2 bases and J gave up 6 bases; unmatched junction bases: 5. Germline V gene lookup returns CDR1 MDHEN and CDR2 SYDVKM. This CDR3 reads CASSLGDRVGQPQHF. The CDR3, as DNA: TGTGCCAGCAGTTTAGGGGACAGGGTCGGTCAGCCCCAGCATTTT. The full variable domain, its missing parts supplied by reference TRBV28 and TRBJ1-5, is DVKVTQSSRYLVKRTGEKVFLECVQDMDHENMFWYRQDPGLGLRLIYFSYDVKMKEKGDIPEGYSVSREKKERFSLILESASTNQTSMYLCASSLGDRVGQPQHFGDGTRLSIL.

The V gene is TRBV7-2, the J gene TRBJ2-5, with 8 bases lining up with TRBD1. The V and J ends lost 3 bases and 5 bases, in that order; junction bases with no gene match: 2. This CDR3 has 13 residues. From germline, CDR1 is SGHTA and CDR2 FQGNSA. The CDR3 protein is CASSLDREETQYF. The DNA for the CDR3 is TGTGCCAGCAGCTTGGACAGGGAGGAGACCCAGTACTTC.

The genes are TRBV9 and TRBJ1-2; 8 nucleotides align to TRBD1. The CDR3 is 15 amino acids. Germline V gene lookup returns CDR1 SGDLS and CDR2 YYNGEE. V lost 3 bases and J lost 3; bases outside the gene matches: 7. This CDR3 is CASSAGQAKYYGYTF. The CDR3 region has the DNA TGTGCCAGCAGCGCGGGACAGGCGAAGTACTATGGCTACACCTTC.

The chain couples TRBV6-1 to TRBJ1-1, with D unclear. This CDR3 has 15 amino acids. CDR1 MNHNS and CDR2 SASEGT come from the germline V gene. Deletions cut 3 bases from V and 6 bases from J, with 17 bases between. This chain's CDR3 is CASSDPSRPGPEAFF. In nucleotides, the CDR3 is TGTGCCAGCAGTGACCCCTCGCGACCTGGGCCTGAAGCTTTCTTT.

This chain links TRBV3-1 (or the pseudogene TRBV3-2) with TRBJ2-7; weak D call: TRBD2 (5 bases). V was cut by 4 bases and J by 2 bases, with 15 bases left in between. Germline V gene data show CDR1 as LGHDT and CDR2 as YNNKEL (reference sequence). This CDR3 contains 15 residues. The CDR3 DNA reads as TGTGCCAGCAGCCCCCCCCTCGGGGTCACCTACGAGCAGTACTTC. The encoded protein is CASSPPLGVTYEQYF.

This clone was seen just once. The chain is built from TRBV6-1 and TRBJ1-2; TRBD1 is a possible D gene (5 bases). V dropped 5 bases and J dropped 5 bases, with 12 bases sitting between them. The CDR3 has 13 residues. Per germline, CDR1 MNHNS and CDR2 SASEGT. The CDR3 DNA is TGTGCCAGCAGTTCTCCAGGGCCTTATGGCTACACCTTC. Its protein product is CASSSPGPYGYTF.

V gene TRBV5-6 combines with J gene TRBJ2-1, with D possibly TRBD1 on 7 matching bases. Germline loops: CDR1 SGHDT, CDR2 YYEEEE. This CDR3 is built from 12 residues. Trimming pared 4 bases from V and 9 bases from J, leaving 11 bases between. The CDR3 loop is CASSAGQSEQFF. The CDR3 DNA follows: TGTGCCAGCAGCGCGGGACAGTCTGAGCAGTTCTTC.

The chain links TRBV28 to TRBJ1-5; perhaps TRBD1 as D (5 bases). The CDR3 runs to 12 residues. Trimming took off 6 bases at V and 7 bases at J, with 10 bases between the two ends. Germline V gene lookup returns CDR1 MDHEN and CDR2 SYDVKM. The CDR3 DNA is TGTGCCAGCAGCCTCGGGGGACAGCCCCAGCATTTT. Its protein is CASSLGGQPQHF.

This clone has a single count. The CDR3 sequence: CATSRPRIGGQGTRQPQHF. The CDR3 DNA sequence: TGTGCCACCAGCAGGCCTCGGATCGGGGGACAGGGGACACGTCAGCCCCAGCATTTT. V is TRBV15 and J is TRBJ1-5, with 10 bases matching TRBD1. The CDR3 extends over 19 amino acids. Unmatched junction bases numbered 17, after V lost 3 bases and J lost 6 bases. Germline CDR1 LNHNV, CDR2 YYDKDF (reference sequence).

J is TRBJ2-7 and V is TRBV29-1, with D maybe TRBD2 (6 bases). Trimming removed 4 bases at V and 0 bases at J, with 13 bases between. CDR1 is SQVTM and CDR2 is ANQGSEA in the germline V gene. CDR3 size: 14 residues. This CDR3 reads CSVGGVPSSYEQYF. In DNA, the CDR3 is TGCAGCGTTGGGGGGGTCCCCTCCTCCTACGAGCAGTACTTC.

The chain recombines TRBV4-2 with TRBJ1-2, with D perhaps matching TRBD1 (6 bases). There are 14 residues in the CDR3. The V gene's germline CDR1 is LGHNA and CDR2 YNFKEQ. Trimming stripped 4 bases from V and 7 bases from J, with 16 bases between. CDR3 region: CASSPGQPGSGYTF. Written as DNA, the CDR3 is TGTGCCAGCAGCCCAGGACAGCCGGGGAGTGGCTACACCTTC.

This rearrangement joins TRBV19 to TRBJ1-5; 8 bases map to TRBD1. The CDR3 runs 14 residues. After removal of 1 base from V and 4 bases from J, the junction contained 0 bases not matched to a gene. Germline CDR1 and CDR2: LNHDA and SQIVND (reference sequence). DNA of the CDR3: TGTGCCAGTAGTATAGGGACAGGGAATCAGCCCCAGCATTTT. Its protein is CASSIGTGNQPQHF.

This sequence joins TRBV9 and TRBJ2-1; no definite D call. Trimming shortened V by 1 base and J by 9 bases, and 11 bases separated the two germline ends. The CDR3 covers 13 residues. Germline V lookup: CDR1 SGDLS, CDR2 YYNGEE. CDR3 DNA: TGTGCCAGCAGCGTAAAAGAGGAACGTGAGCAGTTCTTC. Its protein is CASSVKEEREQFF.